This is a list of T cell receptor beta chains from one sample in a study of blood T cell repertoires in COVID-19. Sequencing used immunoSEQ multiplex PCR; TCRdb keeps in-frame clones, though not all of them. Of about 210,000 clones listed, 81% are singletons. Sequencing was done on a sample of PBMCs or T cells enriched from blood (not recorded which). These TCRs come from a woman in her fifties or sixties with acute COVID-19. Each CDR3 is given with its conserved first and last residue. The D gene is left open where the match is weak. Size is omitted from some rows. Given values are once, few, many or a class for expanded clones.

j_call v_call d_call clone_size cdr3_nt cdr3_aa
TRBJ1-1 TRBV18 . . TGTGCCAGCTCACAAACAGATATGAACACTGAAGCTTTCTTT CASSQTDMNTEAFF
TRBJ2-7 TRBV19 . few TGTGCCAGTAGTATGTTCTCGGCGCGGGGGCACTCCTACGAGCAGTACTTC CASSMFSARGHSYEQYF
TRBJ1-1 TRBV5-5 TRBD1 . TGTGCCAGCAGCTGGGGACAGGGGATGAACACTGAAGCTTTCTTT CASSWGQGMNTEAFF
TRBJ2-7 TRBV28 TRBD2 . TGTGCCAGCAGTTTCGAGGTTAGCGGGATAGGGGAGCAGTACTTC CASSFEVSGIGEQYF
TRBJ2-7 TRBV24-1 . . TGTGCCACCAGTGATACAGGGACCGGGGCTGAGCAGTACTTC CATSDTGTGAEQYF
TRBJ2-7 TRBV7-2 TRBD1 . TGTGCCAGCAGCTTCGGACAGGGGGCTAGCGAGCAGTACTTC CASSFGQGASEQYF
TRBJ2-1 TRBV19 TRBD2 . TGTGCCAGTAGTATGGAACTACTAGCGGGGGCACACAATGAGCAGTTCTTC CASSMELLAGAHNEQFF
TRBJ2-1 TRBV28 TRBD1 . TGTGCCAGCAGTTTTACGGCCTCAGTGGGACAGGTAATCGAACAGCAGTTCTTC CASSFTASVGQVIEQQFF
TRBJ1-5 TRBV21-1 . . TGTGCCAGCAGCCGGACAGTCCCCAATCAGCCCCAGCATTTT CASSRTVPNQPQHF
TRBJ1-4 TRBV28 . . TGTGCCAGCAGGGGCCAGAATAATGAAAAACTGTTTTTT CASRGQNNEKLFF
TRBJ2-7 TRBV28 TRBD2 few TGTGCCAGCAGCCTAGCGGGGGTGGAGATCGAGCAGTACTTC CASSLAGVEIEQYF